This T cell receptor (beta chain) was captured in a study of cytomegalovirus exposure and HLA in healthy donors (TCRdb year 2017). For the wider study: An earlier analysis of approximately 640 of the donors reported roughly 270 Gb of sequence data and some 120 million unique TCR beta sequences from 150 million to 200 million T cells. About 280 gigabases of sequencing data and around 85 million unique TCR sequences made up an early release that covered approximately 650 HLA-typed donors. Among the approximately 400 genotyped donors, approximately 82% belonged to the genetic ancestry cluster associated with self-reported Caucasian donors. The study aimed to test whether cataloging public T cell receptors could reveal signatures of past pathogen exposure. The study profiled the T cell repertoires of approximately 700 subjects by immunosequencing and related them to cytomegalovirus serostatus. Along with the roughly 710-subject first cohort, a separate validation cohort of over 90 different subjects was used. High-throughput TCR immunosequencing, statistical association of individual TCRs with disease status, and machine learning were combined to predict cytomegalovirus infection status. A later analysis re-examined previously published TCR beta repertoires from just over 650 donors and added high-resolution HLA genotyping to investigate patterns of TCR occurrence. In the later analysis, no new phenotypic data were used to find candidate immune exposures; instead, reliance was placed on TCR beta sequences and their occurrence across donors. To decide whether each TCR beta V gene segment behaved as functional or pseudogenic, an earlier analysis of some 600 of the donors relied on high-throughput TCR beta sequencing. Alongside the repertoire data, information on donor age, sex, ethnicity and CMV serostatus was compiled. A later genetic analysis took genome-wide SNP genotypes for about 55% of the roughly 700 donors and used that subset as a discovery cohort. All discovery cohort repertoires had been generated on a single sequencing platform. HLA typing covered class I and class II loci at four-digit resolution. Typing coverage differed by locus: A, B, C, DRB1 and DQB1 were typed in roughly 620-630 donors, DQA1 in approximately 520, DPA1 in 600 to 610, and DPB1 in 450 to 480. Five DR-DQ haplotypes were treated as single units for association and clustering because of strong linkage in the cohort. Among some 400 genotyped donors of the cohort, an average of about 220,000 unique TCR beta nucleotide sequences was sequenced per donor, of which roughly 18% were non-productive.

This clone showed up just a few times. The antigen it binds to is not known. There are no base qualities to consult, and no much larger clone falls within one base. What the research found in general, with its limitations: Correlated functional status among segregating V segments might reflect linkage disequilibrium, but an unknown experimental factor could not be ruled out. In a later analysis, TCR association rates were found to vary across HLA loci, with the most associated TCRs seen for DRB1 alleles and the fewest for HLA-C alleles. Because HLA typing was unavailable for some donors at each locus, only the typed subset was used in association tests. The only immune exposure information available for the cohort was CMV serostatus. Compared with equally common non-associated chains, HLA-associated TCR beta chains in a later analysis were more clonally expanded and had lower generation probabilities. Three of the identified cytomegalovirus-associated TCR beta chains were confirmed in vitro to be specific for cytomegalovirus antigens. According to the authors, the approach could potentially be generalized to other disease states and immunological phenotypes. The sequencing pipeline was judged likely to have produced a cluster of highly shared sequence variants as a technical artifact. This cohort had only TCR beta chains sequenced, and the lack of alpha or paired-chain data limited which features could be detected. In a later analysis, about 16,000 TCR beta sequences were associated with specific HLA alleles at a false discovery rate of 0.05. Roughly uniform sequencing depth across donors was assumed in presence/absence analyses, although this assumption may not hold. In a later genetic analysis, fewer N-insertions in productive TCRs were reported among donors in an Asian-associated ancestry cluster than the 666-donor mean. When HLA alleles, especially DR and DQ, strongly co-occurred, attributing TCR associations to individual alleles was difficult. In a later analysis, most CMV-associated TCR beta chains were found to appear HLA-restricted, with HLA associations seemingly driven largely by CMV exposure. Most TCR sequences were seen in very few donors, while some public TCRs were found in many individuals. A further reported finding was that TCR beta sequences accurately predicted the HLA-A and HLA-B alleles for most subjects in the first cohort. Broadly in line with IMGT annotations, most TCR beta V segments showed up in productive rearrangements about 87% or about 30% of the time in an earlier analysis of around 550 of the donors. Some IMGT-functional V segments, including TRBV6-2 and TRBV6-3, could not be distinguished by the 87-base-pair reads and were therefore excluded. V-gene and J-gene trimming of TCR beta chains was associated with a missense DCLRE1C variant in a later genetic analysis, and the association was replicated in an independent cohort. A later analysis reported that several top co-occurrence clusters appeared linked to parvovirus B19, influenza, CMV and Epstein-Barr virus. Some 15 rarely observed V segments, including chromosome 9 orphons, were excluded from the earlier analysis of about 610 of the donors because counts were too low. In both the original and validation cohorts, the classifier was reported to diagnose cytomegalovirus status with high specificity and sensitivity. A total of 150 to 200 TCR beta chains were listed by the study as associated with cytomegalovirus.

The cohort consisted of more than 650 healthy bone marrow donors. At the time of sampling, all cohort members were nominally healthy, though unrecorded immune exposures were likely present. The donor tested CMV seropositive, placing the donor among the 310 or so seropositive members of the cohort. Each donor provided a peripheral blood sample, and peripheral blood mononuclear cells were used for TCR beta sequencing. Genomic DNA was extracted from the blood cell samples with the Qiagen DNeasy Blood Extraction Kit. From the germline V gene, CDR1 is SNHLY and CDR2 is FYNNEI. V loses 6 bases at its end and J loses 5 bases; junction bases beyond the gene matches: 8. Counted from cysteine to phenylalanine, this CDR3 has 14 amino acids. Only the CDR3 part of the read is kept: 42 bases, read in frame from the first base. Library construction relied on the immunoSEQ multiplex PCR assay. The multiplex PCR relied on a mix of 60 forward primers for TCR Vbeta segments and 13 reverse primers for TCR Jbeta segments. The CDR3 region of rearranged TCR beta genes was amplified from genomic DNA by a multiplex PCR assay. Amplified TCR beta libraries were sequenced as 87-base-pair reads on the Illumina HiSeq System. The authors processed their data as follows. Across the roughly 670 repertoires, a later analysis counted 60 million to 90 million unique TCR beta chains, approximately 12 million of which were shared by at least two donors. To remove PCR and sequencing errors, raw reads were error-corrected and collapsed into unique sequences using a nearest-neighbor algorithm that merged closely related sequences. To assign V, D and J gene segments, CDR3 sequences were aligned to IMGT reference sequences. For a sequence to be retained, a match of at least six nucleotides was required to both a V gene segment and a J gene segment. Rearrangements were called productive when the CDR3 lacked stop codons and stayed in frame with V and J; all others were non-productive. Following IMGT convention, CDR3 was defined as the stretch from the second conserved V-encoded cysteine up to the conserved J-encoded phenylalanine. The earlier analysis of 587 of the donors excluded any sequence lacking an unambiguous match to a single V gene segment. An earlier analysis of fewer than 750 of the donors called V segments functional above 56.7% productive rearrangements and segregating when the between-donor standard deviation exceeded 5%. A statistical classification framework was built to diagnose cytomegalovirus status from the catalog of TCR beta chain sequences. V and J gene assignment, in a later analysis, came from comparing TCR nucleotide sequences with IMGT/GENE-DB human TR gene sequences. A later analysis assigned CDR3 sequences and most-parsimonious VDJ recombination scenarios with the TCRdist pipeline. In a later analysis, each TCR beta chain was defined by its CDR3 amino acid sequence together with its V-gene family, and reads without a unique V-gene family were excluded. To address suspected cross-contamination and a sequencing artifact, a later analysis removed under 600 highly shared, low-generation-probability nucleotide sequences. A later analysis calculated a clonal expansion index for each public chain from normalized within-repertoire ranks of inferred template counts. In a later analysis, generation probabilities were computed with a VDJ recombination model fitted to out-of-frame rearrangements, and the resulting probabilities were checked against IGoR. A later analysis scored TCR-TCR, TCR-HLA and TCR-CMV co-occurrence with hypergeometric tests, applying a repertoire-size bias correction to TCR pairs. A later analysis estimated false discovery rates by permuting HLA or CMV assignments 20 times. In a later analysis, co-occurring TCRs were grouped with DBSCAN, and TCRdist sequence similarity was added when clustering was performed within HLA-allele-positive subsets. Co-occurrence clustering excluded repertoires with fewer than 30,000 or more than 120,000 public chains, plus five with anomalous nucleotide sharing. In its TCRdb copy, this immuneACCESS table keeps in-frame sequences only and misses some clones. Where compared with another copy, unresolved V genes explain less than half of these, and the others have no known cause. V and J calls and clone size are those listed in that table; D and trimming were worked out from the DNA. In this sample the table shows some 150,000 clones, more than 75% of which occur a single time. Of the sample, around a tenth is held by the ten largest clones.

This chain joins TRBV2 to TRBJ2-5; 8 central bases correspond to TRBD2. This clonotype was sampled from a man aged 18 to 29 in good health and CMV-seropositive. What was sequenced was PBMCs. The nucleotide sequence is given as TGTGCCAGCAGCGCCGGGACTAGAGTCGAGACCCAGTACTTC. Translated, it reads CASSAGTRVETQYF.